Following are 30 T cell receptor beta chains from one sample sequenced in a study of T cell repertoires in cytomegalovirus infection. TCRdb reanalysed the reads using MiXCR and keeps one entry per CDR3 protein. In the table there are 200,000 to 250,000 distinct CDR3 sequences, approximately 13% of which are singletons. The sample was PBMCs. The receptors come from a human donor in good health (CMV status not recorded). Some clones in this sample may be carry-over from other donors' samples.

This clonotype has a count of ten or more. The gene calls are TRBV7-8 and TRBJ1-1; D gene ambiguous. Trimming pared 4 bases from V and 3 bases from J, leaving 12 bases between. Germline assignment: CDR1 SGHVS and CDR2 FQNEAQ. The CDR3 consists of 14 residues. CDR3 sequence: CASSSQNGYTEAFF. CDR3 sequence (DNA): TGTGCCAGCAGCTCGCAAAATGGGTACACTGAAGCTTTCTTT. Filled out from reference TRBV7-8 and TRBJ1-1, the complete variable domain reads GAGVSQSPRYKVAKRGQDVALRCDPISGHVSLFWYQQALGQGPEFLTYFQNEAQLDKSGLPSDRFFAERPEGSVSTLKIQRTQQEDSAVYLCASSSQNGYTEAFFGQGTRLTVV.

This clonotype was seen ten or more times. The chain recombines TRBV6-2 or TRBV6-3 with TRBJ2-2, with D possibly being TRBD2 (6 bases). This CDR3 comprises 17 residues. With 7 bases removed from V and 2 bases from J, the gap between germline ends came to 20 bases. The germline gives CDR1 MNHEY, CDR2 SVGEGT. The CDR3 DNA is TGTGCCAGCACGTGGGCAGGACTAACAACAAACACCGGGGAGCTGTTTTTT. Protein product: CASTWAGLTTNTGELFF.

The DNA for the CDR3 is TGTGCCTGGAGCGGACAGGGCGGGGAGCAGTTCTTC. Amino acid sequence: CAWSGQGGEQFF. This chain joins TRBV30 and TRBJ2-1, with TRBD1 matching 8 bases. The CDR3 is 12 residues long. V was pared by 3 bases and J by 10 bases, with 5 bases of the junction left unmatched. The V gene's germline CDR1 is GTSNPN and CDR2 SVGIG (reference sequence).

At least ten counts were recorded for this clonotype. The rearrangement uses TRBV18 and TRBJ2-5, with 9 nucleotides matching TRBD2. With 3 bases clipped from V and 5 bases from J, the junction kept 7 bases outside the gene matches. The CDR3 is made up of 15 amino acids. The V gene's germline CDR1 is KGHSH and CDR2 LQKENI. The CDR3 nucleotides are TGTGCCAGCTCACCGAAGCGGAGCGGGGGGGAGACCCAGTACTTC. Its protein is CASSPKRSGGETQYF.

This clonotype was seen at least ten times. The chain has TRBV27 and TRBJ2-2; 8 nucleotides match TRBD1. The CDR3 spans 17 residues. Losses at the gene ends were 4 bases for V and 6 bases for J; bases not matched to a gene: 13. In germline, CDR1 is MNHEY, CDR2 SMNVEV (reference sequence). CDR3 loop: CASSSSTGVNVAGELFF. The DNA for the CDR3 is TGTGCCAGCAGTTCATCGACAGGGGTAAACGTCGCCGGGGAGCTGTTTTTT.

This clonotype has at least ten counts. The chain employs TRBV10-3 and TRBJ1-1; D is undetermined. Germline V lookup: CDR1 ENHRY, CDR2 SYGVKD. The CDR3 loop spans 12 amino acids. Trimming stripped 5 bases from V and 3 bases from J, with 7 bases between. CDR3 in amino acids: CAISPGYTEAFF. CDR3 nucleotides: TGTGCCATCAGTCCGGGTTACACTGAAGCTTTCTTT.

This clonotype was counted many times. V is TRBV7-2 and J is TRBJ1-1; TRBD1 matches 8 bases. Germline V lookup: CDR1 SGHTA, CDR2 FQGNSA. The CDR3 is 14 residues long. V lost 1 base and J lost 5; bases outside the gene matches: 3. In nucleotides, the CDR3 is TGTGCCAGCAGCTTAGACAGGGGGAGGACTGAAGCTTTCTTT. It codes for CASSLDRGRTEAFF.

This clonotype was recorded at least ten times. The rearrangement links TRBV6-2 or TRBV6-3 to TRBJ1-1; D not resolved. Germline CDR1 MNHEY, CDR2 SVGEGT. V gave up 6 bases and J gave up 11 bases, with 16 bases separating them. This CDR3 has 12 amino acids. The CDR3 DNA reads as TGTGCCAGCAGCCTAGATGAGGGAGGCGCTTTCTTT. Amino acid sequence: CASSLDEGGAFF.

The chain uses TRBV20-1 and TRBJ2-6; 7 bases agree with TRBD1. CDR3 length: 15 residues. With 5 bases clipped from V and 4 bases from J, the junction kept 8 bases outside the gene matches. The germline V gene has CDR1 DFQATT and CDR2 SNEGSKA (reference sequence). In DNA, the CDR3 is TGCAGTGCTGGCCGACAGGGTGGGGGGGCCAACGTCCTGACTTTC. This sequence encodes CSAGRQGGGANVLTF.

This sequence joins TRBV20-1 and TRBJ1-2, with a weak D call TRBD1 (5 bases). Germline V gene lookup returns CDR1 DFQATT and CDR2 SNEGSKA (reference sequence). V was trimmed by 0 bases and J by 4 bases, leaving 12 bases between them. The CDR3 runs 14 residues. CDR3 DNA sequence: TGCAGTGCTAGAGATTTACAGGAACTCTATGGCTACACCTTC. As protein: CSARDLQELYGYTF.

The CDR3 protein is CASSMDRNYGYTF. CDR3 nucleotides: TGTGCCAGTAGTATGGACAGGAACTATGGCTACACCTTC. The chain is built from TRBV19 and TRBJ1-2; 7 bases align to TRBD1. Germline lookup yields CDR1 LNHDA and CDR2 SQIVND (reference sequence). The ends lost 3 bases at V and 2 bases at J; junction bases unmatched: 0. The length of the CDR3 is 13 residues. The whole variable domain, filled in from reference TRBV19 and TRBJ1-2, reads DGGITQSPKYLFRKEGQNVTLSCEQNLNHDAMYWYRQDPGQGLRLIYYSQIVNDFQKGDIAEGYSVSREKKESFPLTVTSAQKNPTAFYLCASSMDRNYGYTFGSGTRLTVV.

This sequence joins TRBV9 and TRBJ1-1; D call uncertain. CDR3 length equals 13 residues. V shed 6 bases and J shed 3 bases, with 12 bases lying between them. Germline V gene lookup returns CDR1 SGDLS and CDR2 YYNGEE. The CDR3 loop is CASKAEVDTEAFF. CDR3 coding DNA: TGTGCCAGCAAGGCAGAAGTCGACACTGAAGCTTTCTTT.

This clonotype showed up many times. The chain employs TRBV12-3 or TRBV12-4 and TRBJ1-5; 7 bases are a match to TRBD1. This CDR3 is built from 14 residues. The V segment lost 6 bases and the J segment 6 bases; nucleotides outside the gene matches: 8. The DNA of the CDR3 is TGTGCCAGCAGACTTCACAGGGGTCTTCAGCCCCAGCATTTT. As protein: CASRLHRGLQPQHF.

V usage is TRBV28 and J usage is TRBJ2-3; 7 bases agree with TRBD2. The CDR3 extends over 13 amino acids. The germline V gene has CDR1 MDHEN and CDR2 SYDVKM. Trimming cost V 4 bases and J 8 bases; bases outside gene matches: 6. CDR3 bases: TGTGCCAGCAGTTCTGGACTAGATGGTACGCAGTATTTT. Translated: CASSSGLDGTQYF.

The sample holds many counts of this clonotype. V usage is TRBV6-2 or TRBV6-3 and J usage is TRBJ1-5; TRBD1 might be the D (5 bases). Germline-derived CDR1 and CDR2 are MNHEY and SVGEGT. V was pared by 6 bases and J by 0 bases, with 18 bases between. The CDR3 sequence is 17 residues long. CDR3 in DNA: TGTGCCAGCAGCCTAGCGCGGGGCGATTCTAGCAATCAGCCCCAGCATTTT. Its translation: CASSLARGDSSNQPQHF.

In its sample, this clonotype was seen many times. The chain recombines TRBV7-9 with TRBJ2-7; 9 nucleotides align to TRBD1. This CDR3 region has 15 residues. From germline, CDR1 is SEHNR and CDR2 FQNEAQ (reference sequence). V was pared by 5 bases and J by 6 bases, with 11 bases of the junction left unmatched. This chain's CDR3 is CASSVGGQGVGEQYF. CDR3 nucleotide sequence: TGTGCCAGCAGCGTAGGGGGACAGGGAGTTGGCGAGCAGTACTTC.

This clonotype was counted ten times or more. This rearrangement joins TRBV7-2 to TRBJ2-4; 9 bases fit TRBD2. V was pared by 4 bases and J by 6 bases, with 10 bases of the junction left unmatched. This CDR3 has 16 amino acids. Per the germline V gene, CDR1 is SGHTA and CDR2 is FQGNSA. CDR3 coding DNA: TGTGCCAGCAGCTCCCGTAGCGGGAGCGGGGGAAACATTCAGTACTTC. Residues: CASSSRSGSGGNIQYF.

This clonotype has a count of ten or more. The rearrangement links TRBV7-9 to TRBJ2-7, with TRBD1 matching 9 bases. V dropped 2 bases and J dropped 2; count of bases not matched to a gene: 4. The germline V gene has CDR1 SEHNR and CDR2 FQNEAQ (reference sequence). This CDR3 region has 15 residues. The CDR3 sequence: CASSLSGQGPYEQYF. CDR3 coding DNA: TGTGCCAGCAGCTTATCCGGACAGGGGCCCTACGAGCAGTACTTC.

Ten or more counts support this clonotype. The V and J genes are TRBV29-1 and TRBJ1-1; 7 nucleotides agree with TRBD1. The germline gives CDR1 SQVTM, CDR2 ANQGSEA. The CDR3 runs 13 residues. Unmatched junction bases numbered 5, after V lost 6 bases and J lost 1 base. The CDR3 DNA reads as TGCAGCGTCTGCCGGGACAGGAACACTGAAGCTTTCTTT. Protein sequence: CSVCRDRNTEAFF.

This clonotype has a count of ten or more. The chain joins TRBV28 to TRBJ1-6, with a possible D match to TRBD1 (5 bases). V was trimmed by 4 bases and J by 6 bases, leaving 10 bases between them. In germline, CDR1 is MDHEN, CDR2 SYDVKM. This CDR3 has 14 residues. CDR3 in DNA: TGTGCCAGCAGTTACGGGGCAACTAATTCACCCCTCCACTTT. This translates into CASSYGATNSPLHF.

This clonotype was counted ten times or more. The V and J genes are TRBV7-2 and TRBJ1-3, with TRBD1 matching over 9 bases. The V segment lost 3 bases and the J segment 2 bases; nucleotides outside the gene matches: 14. The CDR3 is made up of 19 amino acids. Germline-derived CDR1 and CDR2 are SGHTA and FQGNSA. The CDR3 loop reads CASSFRPSSRDRAGNTIYF. As DNA, the CDR3 is TGTGCCAGCAGCTTTCGACCGAGTTCCCGGGACAGGGCTGGAAACACCATATATTTT.

This clonotype came up many times. V usage is TRBV6-1 and J usage is TRBJ2-5; no clear D gene. Germline V CDR1 and CDR2: MNHNS, SASEGT. The CDR3 covers 15 residues. V was shortened by 1 base and J by 0 bases, with 9 bases between the two germline ends. The CDR3 here is CASSEGKWDQETQYF. CDR3 nucleotide sequence: TGTGCCAGCAGTGAAGGAAAATGGGACCAAGAGACCCAGTACTTC.

This clonotype came up a few times. This chain uses TRBV2 with TRBJ2-7; D is perhaps TRBD1 (6 bases). V gave up 8 bases and J gave up 9 bases, with 17 bases separating them. CDR3 size: 12 residues. Germline loops: CDR1 SNHLY, CDR2 FYNNEI. Written as DNA, the CDR3 is TGTGCCAGCGGGATAGCTCAAGGGGGGCAGTACTTC. Residues: CASGIAQGGQYF.

This clonotype was detected ten times or more. V and J are TRBV6-2 or TRBV6-3 and TRBJ1-2; D ambiguous. The CDR3 sequence is 13 residues long. V lost 2 bases and J 4 bases, leaving 8 bases between the germline ends. Germline V gene lookup returns CDR1 MNHEY and CDR2 SVGEGT. In nucleotides, the CDR3 is TGTGCCAGCAGTTACCTGGACGGCTATGGCTACACCTTC. Its translation is CASSYLDGYGYTF.

The rearrangement uses TRBV6-8 and TRBJ2-2, with 10 bases fitting TRBD1. CDR3 size: 20 residues. Germline V lookup: CDR1 MNHGY, CDR2 SAAAGT. Trimming at V came to 6 bases and at J to 5 bases, leaving 21 bases not matched to a gene. CDR3 sequence (DNA): TGTGCCAGCAGGGGACAGGGGTTGGGACTATCAGAAGGTGGAACCGGGGAGCTGTTTTTT. It specifies CASRGQGLGLSEGGTGELFF.

The chain links TRBV29-1 to TRBJ2-2; 7 bases agree with TRBD2. Germline CDR1 is SQVTM and CDR2 is ANQGSEA. The V and J ends lost 0 bases and 5 bases, in that order; junction bases with no gene match: 3. The CDR3 has 14 amino acids. CDR3 DNA: TGCAGCGTTGAAGATCGGCGGGAGACCGGGGAGCTGTTTTTT. Its translation: CSVEDRRETGELFF.

This clonotype was seen a few times. This rearrangement joins TRBV14 to TRBJ1-4, with D hard to call. The CDR3 is made up of 16 amino acids. Germline V gene sequence: CDR1 SGHDN, CDR2 FVKESK. Trimming shortened V by 0 bases and J by 5 bases, and 13 bases separated the two germline ends. For the CDR3, the DNA is TGTGCCAGCAGCCAAGACTGGTCAAGCCGGAATGAAAAACTGTTTTTT. Protein product: CASSQDWSSRNEKLFF.

This clonotype has a handful of counts. This chain links TRBV7-9 with TRBJ2-3; D is uncertain. The CDR3 length is 17 residues. Germline values: CDR1 SEHNR, CDR2 FQNEAQ (reference sequence). Trimming took 0 bases from V and 1 from J, leaving 14 bases between them. CDR3 sequence reads: CASSLALGSGGTDTQYF. The CDR3 nucleotides read TGTGCCAGCAGCTTAGCGCTGGGGTCTGGGGGCACAGATACGCAGTATTTT.

This clonotype was recorded many times. The CDR3 region is CASRPGGTEAFF. The DNA of the CDR3 is TGTGCCAGCAGACCCGGTGGCACTGAAGCTTTCTTT. The V and J genes are TRBV12-3 or TRBV12-4 and TRBJ1-1; D unclear. V was pared by 6 bases and J by 4 bases, with 9 bases between. The CDR3 extends over 12 amino acids.

This clonotype was seen a few times. This CDR3 reads CASSLRGSGGAYEQYF. In nucleotides, the CDR3 is TGTGCCAGCAGCTTAAGAGGGAGCGGGGGGGCGTACGAGCAGTACTTC. This chain uses TRBV7-2 with TRBJ2-7; 10 nucleotides agree with TRBD2. Trimming at V came to 2 bases and at J to 4 bases, leaving 8 bases not matched to a gene. Germline assignment: CDR1 SGHTA and CDR2 FQGNSA. This CDR3 comprises 16 residues.